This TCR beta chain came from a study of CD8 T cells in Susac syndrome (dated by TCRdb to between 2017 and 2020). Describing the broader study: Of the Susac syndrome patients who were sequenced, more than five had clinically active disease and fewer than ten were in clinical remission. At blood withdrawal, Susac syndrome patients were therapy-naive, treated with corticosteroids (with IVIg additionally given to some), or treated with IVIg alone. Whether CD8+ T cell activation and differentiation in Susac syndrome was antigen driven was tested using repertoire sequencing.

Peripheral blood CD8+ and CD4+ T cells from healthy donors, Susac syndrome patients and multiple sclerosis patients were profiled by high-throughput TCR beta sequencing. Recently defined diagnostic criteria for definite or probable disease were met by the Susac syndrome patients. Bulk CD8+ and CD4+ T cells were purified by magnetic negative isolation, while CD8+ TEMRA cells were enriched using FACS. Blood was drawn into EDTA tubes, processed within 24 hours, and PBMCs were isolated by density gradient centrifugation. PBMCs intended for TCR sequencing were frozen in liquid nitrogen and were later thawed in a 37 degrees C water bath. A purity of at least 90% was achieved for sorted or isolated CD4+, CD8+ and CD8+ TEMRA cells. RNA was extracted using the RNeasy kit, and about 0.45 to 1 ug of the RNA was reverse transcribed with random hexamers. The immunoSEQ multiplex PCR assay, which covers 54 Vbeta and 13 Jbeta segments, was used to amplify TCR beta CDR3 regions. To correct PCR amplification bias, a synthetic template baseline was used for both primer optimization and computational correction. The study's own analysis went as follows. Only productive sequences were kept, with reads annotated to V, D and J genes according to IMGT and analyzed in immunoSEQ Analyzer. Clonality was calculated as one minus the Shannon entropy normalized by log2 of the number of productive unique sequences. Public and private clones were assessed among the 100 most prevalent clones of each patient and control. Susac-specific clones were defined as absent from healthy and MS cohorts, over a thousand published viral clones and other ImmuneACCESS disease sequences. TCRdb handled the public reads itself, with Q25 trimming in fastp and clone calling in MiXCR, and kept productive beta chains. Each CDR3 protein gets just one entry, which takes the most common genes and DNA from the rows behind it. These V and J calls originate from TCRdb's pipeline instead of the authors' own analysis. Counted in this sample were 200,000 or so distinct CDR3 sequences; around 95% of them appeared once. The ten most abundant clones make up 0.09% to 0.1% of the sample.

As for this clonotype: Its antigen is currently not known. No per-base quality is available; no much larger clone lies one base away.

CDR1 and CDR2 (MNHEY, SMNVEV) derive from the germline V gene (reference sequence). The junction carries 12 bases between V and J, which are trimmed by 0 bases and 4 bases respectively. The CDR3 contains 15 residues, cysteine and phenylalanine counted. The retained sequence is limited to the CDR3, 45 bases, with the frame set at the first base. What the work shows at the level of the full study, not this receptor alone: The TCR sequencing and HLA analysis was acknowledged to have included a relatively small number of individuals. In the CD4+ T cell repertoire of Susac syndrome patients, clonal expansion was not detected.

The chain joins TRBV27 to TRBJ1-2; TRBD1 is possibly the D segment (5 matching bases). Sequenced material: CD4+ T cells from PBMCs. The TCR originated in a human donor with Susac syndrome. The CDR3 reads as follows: CASSLSYGGGYGYTF. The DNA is TGTGCCAGCAGTTTATCATATGGGGGGGGCTATGGCTACACCTTC.